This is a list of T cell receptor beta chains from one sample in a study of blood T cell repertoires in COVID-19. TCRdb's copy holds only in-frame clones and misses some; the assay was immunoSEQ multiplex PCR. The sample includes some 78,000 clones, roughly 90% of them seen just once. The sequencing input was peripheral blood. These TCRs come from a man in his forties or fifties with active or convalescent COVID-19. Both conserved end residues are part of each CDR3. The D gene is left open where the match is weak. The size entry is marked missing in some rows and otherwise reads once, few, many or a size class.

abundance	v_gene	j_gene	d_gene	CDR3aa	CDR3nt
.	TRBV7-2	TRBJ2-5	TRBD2	CASSFSGGAQYF	TGTGCCAGCAGTTTTAGCGGGGGGGCCCAGTACTTC
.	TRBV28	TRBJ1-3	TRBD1	CASSSGGQGRNTIYF	TGTGCCAGCAGTTCAGGGGGGCAGGGAAGAAACACCATATATTTT
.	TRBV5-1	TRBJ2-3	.	CASSFLDNTDTQYF	TGCGCCAGCAGCTTCCTGGACAACACAGATACGCAGTATTTT
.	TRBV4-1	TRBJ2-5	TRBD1	CASSQDRTGRETQYF	TGCGCCAGCAGCCAAGATAGGACAGGACGAGAGACCCAGTACTTC
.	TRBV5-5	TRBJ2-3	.	CASSRETSTDTQYF	TGTGCCAGCAGCCGGGAGACTAGCACAGATACGCAGTATTTT
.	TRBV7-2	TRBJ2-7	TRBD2	CASSFSGGKYEQYF	TGTGCCAGCAGCTTCTCGGGGGGAAAATACGAGCAGTACTTC
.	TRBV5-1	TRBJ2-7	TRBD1	CASSSPGQGTYEQYF	TGCGCCAGCAGCTCACCGGGACAGGGAACCTACGAGCAGTACTTC
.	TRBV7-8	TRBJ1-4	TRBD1	CASSLRTGFNEKLFF	TGTGCCAGCAGCTTACGGACAGGGTTTAATGAAAAACTGTTTTTT
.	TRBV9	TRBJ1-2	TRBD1	CASSPQTSGRQGLGYTF	TGTGCCAGCAGCCCCCAAACCTCCGGACGACAGGGCCTCGGCTACACCTTC
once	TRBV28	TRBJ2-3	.	CASSLVGGPDTQYF	TGTGCCAGCAGTTTAGTCGGGGGGCCAGATACGCAGTATTTT
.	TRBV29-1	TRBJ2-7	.	CSPWPRHQQYF	TGCAGCCCCTGGCCACGACATCAGCAGTACTTC
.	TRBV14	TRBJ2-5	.	CASSQNLRGASNQETQYF	TGTGCCAGCAGCCAAAACCTCCGGGGGGCGAGTAATCAAGAGACCCAGTACTTC
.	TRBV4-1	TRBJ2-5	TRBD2	CASSRAGGRVETQYF	TGCGCCAGCAGCCGAGCGGGGGGCCGGGTGGAGACCCAGTACTTC
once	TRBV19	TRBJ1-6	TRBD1	CASSIGSGTASPLHF	TGTGCCAGTAGTATAGGTTCCGGGACAGCTTCACCCCTCCACTTT
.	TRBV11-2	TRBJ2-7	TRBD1	CASSLGDRGAYEQYF	TGTGCCAGCAGCTTAGGGGACAGGGGTGCCTACGAGCAGTACTTC
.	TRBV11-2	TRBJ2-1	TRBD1	CASSLDRGQGYEQFF	TGTGCCAGCAGCTTAGATAGGGGACAGGGTTATGAGCAGTTCTTC
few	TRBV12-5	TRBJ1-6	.	CASGLDRSPLHF	TGTGCTAGTGGTTTGGACCGGTCACCCCTCCACTTT